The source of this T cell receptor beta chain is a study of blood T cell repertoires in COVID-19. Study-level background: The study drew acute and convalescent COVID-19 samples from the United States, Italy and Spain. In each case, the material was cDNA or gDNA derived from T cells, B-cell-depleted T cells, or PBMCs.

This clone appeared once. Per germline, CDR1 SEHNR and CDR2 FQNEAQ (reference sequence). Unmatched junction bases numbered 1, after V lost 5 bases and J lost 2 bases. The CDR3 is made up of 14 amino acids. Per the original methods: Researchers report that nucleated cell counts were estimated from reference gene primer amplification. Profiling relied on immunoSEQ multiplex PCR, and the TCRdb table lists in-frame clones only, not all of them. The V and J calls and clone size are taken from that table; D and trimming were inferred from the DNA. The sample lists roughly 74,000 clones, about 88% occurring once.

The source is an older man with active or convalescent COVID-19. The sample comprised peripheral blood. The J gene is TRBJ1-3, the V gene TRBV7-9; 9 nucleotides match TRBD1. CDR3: CASSRQGAGNTIYF. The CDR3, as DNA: TGTGCCAGCAGCCGACAGGGGGCTGGAAACACCATATATTTT. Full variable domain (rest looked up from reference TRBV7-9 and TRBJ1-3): DTGVSQNPRHKITKRGQNVTFRCDPISEHNRLYWYRQTLGQGPEFLTYFQNEAQLEKSRLLSDRFSAERPKGSFSTLEIQRTEQGDSAMYLCASSRQGAGNTIYFGEGSWLTVV.